Given below is one T cell receptor (beta chain) in context. Which antigen it targets is not known. Base qualities were left out, and no much larger clone turns up one base away. The cohort comprised around 700 healthy bone marrow donors. Cohort members were all nominally healthy when sampled, although unrecorded immune exposures were likely present. The donor was CMV seropositive and was included in the group of 289 seropositive cohort members. Every donor gave a peripheral blood sample, and the peripheral blood mononuclear cells from that sample were used for TCR beta sequencing. The Qiagen DNeasy Blood Extraction Kit was used to extract genomic DNA from the blood cell samples. V gives up 0 bases and J gives up 2 bases, and the segment between their germline ends measures 9 bases. For CDR1 and CDR2, the germline V gene lists SGDLS and YYNGEE. The cysteine opens and the phenylalanine closes a CDR3 of 15 amino acids. Just the 45-base CDR3 DNA is kept, in frame starting at base 1.

The library was produced with the immunoSEQ multiplex PCR assay. For the multiplex PCR, a mixture combining 60 forward primers for TCR Vbeta segments and 13 reverse primers for TCR Jbeta segments was used. The CDR3 region of rearranged TCR beta genes was amplified from genomic DNA by a multiplex PCR assay. The Illumina HiSeq System was used to sequence the amplified TCR beta libraries as 87-base-pair reads. The authors processed their data as follows. Across the 670 or so repertoires, a later analysis counted some 80 million unique TCR beta chains, 8.5 million to 12 million of which were shared by at least two donors. To remove PCR and sequencing errors, raw reads were error-corrected and collapsed into unique sequences using a nearest-neighbor algorithm that merged closely related sequences. To assign V, D and J gene segments, CDR3 sequences were aligned to IMGT reference sequences. For a sequence to be retained, a match of at least six nucleotides to both a V gene segment and a J gene segment was required. A rearrangement counted as productive if the CDR3 had no stop codons and remained in frame with V and J, and every other rearrangement counted as non-productive. CDR3 was defined by IMGT convention, running from the second conserved V-encoded cysteine to the conserved J-encoded phenylalanine. The earlier analysis of some 550 of the donors excluded any sequence lacking an unambiguous match to a single V gene segment. An earlier analysis of a few hundred of the donors called V segments functional above 56.7% productive rearrangements and segregating when the between-donor standard deviation exceeded 5%. A statistical classification framework was built to diagnose cytomegalovirus status from the catalog of TCR beta chain sequences. V and J gene assignment, in a later analysis, came from comparing TCR nucleotide sequences with IMGT/GENE-DB human TR gene sequences. Using the TCRdist pipeline, a later analysis assigned CDR3 sequences along with most-parsimonious VDJ recombination scenarios. A later analysis defined each TCR beta chain by its CDR3 amino acid sequence plus V-gene family, and excluded reads lacking a unique V-gene family. In a later analysis, several hundred highly shared, low-generation-probability nucleotide sequences were removed to address suspected cross-contamination and a sequencing artifact. In a later analysis, a clonal expansion index was calculated for each public chain from normalized within-repertoire ranks of inferred template counts. In a later analysis, generation probabilities were computed using a VDJ recombination model fitted to out-of-frame rearrangements, and the results were checked against IGoR. In a later analysis, hypergeometric tests were used to score TCR-TCR, TCR-HLA and TCR-CMV co-occurrence, with a repertoire-size bias correction applied to TCR pairs. A later analysis estimated false discovery rates by permuting HLA or CMV assignments 20 times. In a later analysis, co-occurring TCRs were grouped using DBSCAN, with TCRdist sequence similarity added in when clustering inside HLA-allele-positive subsets. For co-occurrence clustering, repertoires with fewer than 30,000 or more than 120,000 public chains were excluded, along with four or five repertoires with anomalous nucleotide sharing. Imported from immuneACCESS, the table was reduced by TCRdb to in-frame sequences with V and J called. These copies leave out some clones; in studies compared against another copy, an unresolved V gene accounts for under half, and the cause of the remainder is not known. The DNA was the basis for D and trimming; V, J and clone size are from that table. The sample table holds 200,000 or so clones, of which 65% to 85% were seen once. The top ten hold less than 6% of the sample.

This sample was taken from a study of cytomegalovirus exposure and HLA in healthy donors (dated by TCRdb to 2017 to 2019). A note on the overall study: An earlier analysis of roughly 570 of the donors reported about 280 Gb of sequence data and 95 million to 130 million unique TCR beta sequences obtained from approximately 180 million T cells. Around 320 gigabases of sequencing data and tens of millions of unique TCR sequences were included in an early release covering several hundred HLA-typed donors. The genetic ancestry cluster associated with self-reported Caucasian donors included around four fifths of the roughly 380 genotyped donors. The study was designed to test whether signatures of past pathogen exposure could be identified by cataloging public T cell receptors. Using immunosequencing, the study profiled T cell repertoires from some 670 subjects and related those repertoires to cytomegalovirus serostatus. Along with the approximately 700-subject first cohort, a separate validation cohort of more than 90 different subjects was used. High-throughput TCR immunosequencing, statistical association of individual TCRs with disease status, and machine learning were combined to predict cytomegalovirus infection status. A later analysis re-analyzed previously published TCR beta repertoires from about 600 donors and added high-resolution HLA genotyping to study TCR occurrence patterns. In the later analysis, no new phenotypic data were used to find candidate immune exposures; instead, reliance was placed on TCR beta sequences and their occurrence across donors. An earlier analysis of more than 450 of the donors used high-throughput TCR beta sequencing to judge whether each TCR beta V gene segment behaved as functional or pseudogenic. Donor age, sex, ethnicity and CMV serostatus were collected together with the repertoire data. Genome-wide SNP genotypes for about 65% of the roughly 670 donors were used in a later genetic analysis, which treated that subset as a discovery cohort. All discovery cohort repertoires had been generated on a single sequencing platform. HLA typing included class I and class II loci at four-digit resolution. Typing coverage varied by locus: about 620-630 donors for A, B, C, DRB1 and DQB1; 500 to 550 for DQA1; around 610 for DPA1; more than 450 for DPB1. Roughly five DR-DQ haplotypes were handled as single units for association and clustering, since linkage in the cohort was strong. Across 300 to 400 genotyped donors of the cohort, an average of about 240,000 unique TCR beta nucleotide sequences per donor were sequenced, and around 19% of those sequences were non-productive.

Broad study findings and their caveats: Because the 87-base-pair reads could not distinguish some IMGT-functional V segments, including TRBV6-2 and TRBV6-3, those segments were excluded. In a later analysis, HLA-associated TCR beta chains showed more clonal expansion and lower generation probabilities than non-associated chains that were equally common. A cluster of highly shared sequence variants was judged likely to represent a technical artifact of the sequencing pipeline. In vitro tests confirmed that a few of the cytomegalovirus-associated TCR beta chains recognize cytomegalovirus antigens. Presence/absence analyses assumed roughly uniform sequencing depth across donors, an assumption that may not hold. The only immune exposure information available for the cohort was CMV serostatus. A further reported finding was that TCR beta sequences accurately predicted the HLA-A and HLA-B alleles for most subjects in the first cohort. The cohort was sequenced for TCR beta chains only, and without alpha or paired-chain data the features that could be detected were limited. The authors suggested that the approach could potentially be extended to other disease states and immunological phenotypes. In a later analysis, TCR association rates were found to vary across HLA loci, with the most associated TCRs seen for DRB1 alleles and the fewest for HLA-C alleles. V-gene and J-gene trimming of TCR beta chains was associated with a missense DCLRE1C variant in a later genetic analysis, and the association was replicated in an independent cohort. Cytomegalovirus status was reported to be diagnosed by the classifier with high specificity and sensitivity in both the original and validation cohorts. Across donors, most TCR sequences were observed very rarely, whereas some public TCRs were present in many individuals. A total of about 180 TCR beta chains were listed by the study as associated with cytomegalovirus. The earlier analysis of nearly 600 of the donors excluded approximately 15 rarely observed V segments, including chromosome 9 orphons, because counts were too low. According to a later analysis, most CMV-associated TCR beta chains appeared to be HLA-restricted, and the HLA associations seemed to be driven largely by CMV exposure. In a later analysis, around 17,000 TCR beta sequences were associated with specific HLA alleles at a false discovery rate of 0.05. Because HLA typing was missing for some donors at each locus, association tests included only the typed subset. Correlated functional status among segregating V segments might reflect linkage disequilibrium, but an unknown experimental factor could not be ruled out. Assigning TCR associations to individual alleles was difficult when HLA alleles, especially DR and DQ, strongly co-occurred. An earlier analysis of around 500 of the donors showed that most TCR beta V segments appeared in productive rearrangements either about 87% or about 30% of the time, which broadly matched IMGT annotations. A later genetic analysis reported fewer N-insertions in productive TCRs among donors in an Asian-associated ancestry cluster than the approximately 700-donor mean. A later analysis reported that several top co-occurrence clusters appeared linked to parvovirus B19, influenza, CMV and Epstein-Barr virus.

Recombination joined TRBV9 with TRBJ2-1; perhaps TRBD1 is the D gene, with 5 bases matching. The clonotype was recovered from a young woman in good health and CMV-seropositive. The sample was PBMCs. The CDR3 region: CASSVDGATYNEQFF. The nucleotides read TGTGCCAGCAGCGTAGATGGGGCGACCTACAATGAGCAGTTCTTC.